These 4 T cell receptor beta chains originate from one sample sequenced in a study of blood T cell repertoires in COVID-19. Produced via immunoSEQ multiplex PCR; TCRdb's table is partial and in-frame only. This table has some 65,000 clones, around 86% appearing once. Sequenced material: peripheral blood. The source is a man older than 75 with acute or convalescent COVID-19.

This chain joins TRBV6-5 and TRBJ2-7; TRBD1 agrees at 10 bases. Germline V gene lookup returns CDR1 MNHEY and CDR2 SVGAGI. CDR3 length: 15 amino acids. The trim removed 5 bases at V and 6 bases at J, leaving 10 bases unmatched. The CDR3 protein is CASSPRTGGNSEQYF. The DNA of the CDR3 is TGTGCCAGCAGTCCCAGGACAGGGGGAAACTCCGAGCAGTACTTC.

The rearrangement links TRBV7-2 to TRBJ1-2; 7 nucleotides align to TRBD1. V lost 8 bases, J lost 1 base, and 4 bases stayed unmatched. The CDR3 consists of 13 residues. Germline V gives CDR1 SGHTA, CDR2 FQGNSA. The CDR3 loop reads CASRDRVNYGYTF. The CDR3 DNA is TGTGCCAGCCGCGACAGGGTTAACTATGGCTACACCTTC.

The rearrangement links TRBV24-1 to TRBJ2-1; 10 bases map to TRBD2. There are 15 residues in the CDR3. CDR1 and CDR2 from the germline V gene are KGHDR and SFDVKD. Trimming cost V 4 bases and J 15 bases; bases outside gene matches: 14. CDR3 loop: CATSDSSGSSSSRFF. The DNA of the CDR3 is TGTGCCACCAGTGACTCTAGCGGGAGTTCCTCCTCGCGGTTCTTC.

The chain is built from TRBV6-1 and TRBJ1-2; 7 positions agree with TRBD1. The germline CDR1 and CDR2 sequences are MNHNS and SASEGT. This CDR3 has 13 residues. The V and J ends lost 2 bases and 10 bases, in that order; junction bases with no gene match: 7. CDR3 sequence: CASSETLGQTYTF. The CDR3 region has the DNA TGTGCCAGCAGTGAAACTCTGGGACAGACCTACACCTTC.